Below are 30 T cell receptor beta chains sequenced from a single sample in a study of beta chain features in type 1 diabetes. Findings and limits, study-wide: Shorter TCRB CDR3s, moderately but significantly so, were found in Type 1 diabetes patients in all four CD4+ subsets.

cDNA synthesis used the whole RNA isolate, giving expressed TCRB sequences. Sequencing used immunoSEQ multiplex PCR; TCRdb keeps in-frame clones, though not all of them. The data show over 650,000 clones, about an eighth seen once. These receptors have no known antigen. Sequenced input: naive CD4+ T cells from blood. These receptors were obtained from a young man with type 1 diabetes.

The chain has TRBV5-1 and TRBJ2-3; D is uncertain. The CDR3 is made up of 13 amino acids. Germline loops: CDR1 SGHRS, CDR2 YFSETQ. The germline V and J ends were trimmed by 3 bases and 2 bases, with 7 bases remaining between them. Here the CDR3 reads CASSSGVTDTQYF. CDR3 bases: TGCGCCAGCAGCTCCGGAGTCACAGATACGCAGTATTTT.

This clone was seen a single time. The chain has TRBV11-1 and TRBJ2-1, with TRBD1 matching 7 bases. V dropped 5 bases and J dropped 3; count of bases not matched to a gene: 4. Germline CDR1 and CDR2: SGHAT and FQDESV (reference sequence). CDR3 length equals 14 residues. The CDR3 DNA reads TGTGCCAGCAGCCTGGGACAGCACTACAATGAGCAGTTCTTC. Translating it yields CASSLGQHYNEQFF.

The chain joins TRBV28 to TRBJ1-2; D not resolved. From germline, CDR1 is MDHEN and CDR2 SYDVKM. This CDR3 region has 13 residues. V lost 0 bases to trimming and J lost 3 bases, with 5 bases between them. CDR3 region: CASSLWTDYGYTF. CDR3 sequence (DNA): TGTGCCAGCAGTTTATGGACTGACTATGGCTACACCTTC.

The chain joins TRBV29-1 to TRBJ1-2, with 7 bases that match TRBD1. This CDR3 spans 14 amino acids. Germline loops: CDR1 SQVTM, CDR2 ANQGSEA. Unmatched junction bases numbered 8, after V lost 4 bases and J lost 3 bases. The CDR3 bases are TGCAGCGTTGTCGACAGGGATCTTGACTATGGCTACACCTTC. Encoded protein: CSVVDRDLDYGYTF.

This clone has more than one count but fewer than ten. The chain couples TRBV4-1 to TRBJ2-1; D may correspond to TRBD1 or TRBD2 (5 bases each). This CDR3 has 13 residues. V shed 4 bases and J shed 7 bases, with 11 bases lying between them. The germline V gene encodes CDR1 MGHRA and CDR2 YSYEKL. The CDR3 protein is CASSRGEGNEQFF. Here the CDR3 DNA reads TGCGCCAGCAGCCGAGGAGAGGGGAATGAGCAGTTCTTC.

The gene calls are TRBV11-2 and TRBJ2-7; unclear D gene. Between the trimmed V and J ends, which lost 2 bases and 0 bases, there was a span of 11 bases. The CDR3 has 15 residues. CDR1 and CDR2 from the germline V gene are SGHAT and FQNNGV. CDR3 region: CASSLYHSYSYEQYF. The CDR3 region has the DNA TGTGCCAGCAGCTTATATCACAGCTACTCCTACGAGCAGTACTTC.

This chain connects TRBV6-6 to TRBJ2-3, with D tentatively TRBD2 (5 bases). V lost 5 bases and J lost 3, with 9 bases in between. In germline, CDR1 is MNHNY, CDR2 SVGAGI (reference sequence). This CDR3 is 13 amino acids long. CDR3 protein: CASSGSRTDTQYF. In DNA, the CDR3 is TGTGCCAGCAGTGGGAGCCGAACAGATACGCAGTATTTT.

This clone occurred a few times. The rearrangement uses TRBV11-2 and TRBJ2-1; D is perhaps TRBD1 (5 bases). This CDR3 is 14 amino acids long. The V end was cut by 3 bases, the J end by 3 bases, with 9 bases between. Germline V lookup: CDR1 SGHAT, CDR2 FQNNGV. CDR3 DNA: TGTGCCAGCAGCTTTACAGGAATCTACAATGAGCAGTTCTTC. Translated: CASSFTGIYNEQFF.

This chain links TRBV11-1 with TRBJ1-1; D may be TRBD1 (6 bases). The germline V and J ends were trimmed by 5 bases and 3 bases, with 7 bases remaining between them. Germline V gene lookup returns CDR1 SGHAT and CDR2 FQDESV (reference sequence). CDR3 length equals 12 residues. The CDR3 here is CASSGQYTEAFF. In DNA form, the CDR3 reads TGTGCCAGCAGCGGACAGTACACTGAAGCTTTCTTT.

V gene TRBV5-4 combines with J gene TRBJ2-1; D ambiguous. V dropped 4 bases and J dropped 8 bases, with 7 bases sitting between them. Germline assignment: CDR1 SGHNT and CDR2 YYREEE (reference sequence). The CDR3 spans 11 residues. CDR3 in amino acids: CASSQHHEQFF. The CDR3 nucleotides read TGTGCCAGCAGCCAGCATCATGAGCAGTTCTTC.

This clone was detected a few times. The chain uses TRBV28 and TRBJ2-1; tentatively, D is TRBD2 (5 bases). Germline V CDR1 and CDR2: MDHEN, SYDVKM. The CDR3 runs to 14 residues. The V gene lost 5 bases and the J gene lost 6 bases, with 14 bases spanning the gap. CDR3 DNA sequence: TGTGCCAGCAGTCCCTCGGTCGGGGTCAATGAGCAGTTCTTC. This sequence encodes CASSPSVGVNEQFF.

The J gene is TRBJ1-4, the V gene TRBV28; D is possibly TRBD1 (6 bases). Trimming removed 7 bases from V and 5 bases from J, with 14 bases in between. The CDR3 is made up of 14 amino acids. Germline loops: CDR1 MDHEN, CDR2 SYDVKM. This CDR3 reads CASTRTALNEKLFF. In DNA form, the CDR3 reads TGTGCCAGCACCCGGACAGCCTTGAATGAAAAACTGTTTTTT.

The chain recombines TRBV6-1 with TRBJ2-1; 14 nucleotides agree with TRBD2. V was pared by 7 bases and J by 9 bases, with 8 bases of the junction left unmatched. The CDR3 runs 15 residues. The germline V gene encodes CDR1 MNHNS and CDR2 SASEGT. In DNA form, the CDR3 reads TGTGCCAGCACCCCGGGACTAGCGGGAGACGGTGAGCAGTTCTTC. It yields the protein CASTPGLAGDGEQFF.

This clone was counted a few times. The V call is TRBV6-5, the J call TRBJ2-1; 8 nucleotides match TRBD1. CDR1 and CDR2 (germline): MNHEY, SVGAGI. This CDR3 is built from 15 residues. V shed 0 bases, J shed 8 bases, and the junction held 6 bases outside the gene matches. As DNA, the CDR3 is TGTGCCAGCAGTTACTCAGGGCAGGGGGCCTATGAGCAGTTCTTC. Its protein is CASSYSGQGAYEQFF.

The CDR3 region is CASSQDRNKNLYGYTF. In nucleotides, the CDR3 is TGCGCCAGCAGCCAAGATCGAAACAAGAACCTTTATGGCTACACCTTC. The chain couples TRBV4-1 to TRBJ1-2; no firm D call. The V and J ends lost 0 bases and 5 bases respectively, with 16 bases between them. Germline V CDR1 and CDR2: MGHRA, YSYEKL. There are 16 residues in the CDR3.

This chain links TRBV30 with TRBJ1-2, with D maybe TRBD1 (6 bases). Germline-derived CDR1 and CDR2 are GTSNPN and SVGIG (reference sequence). Trimming removed 6 bases at V and 2 bases at J, with 7 bases between. The CDR3 is 11 amino acids. CDR3 nucleotide sequence: TGTGCCTGCGGACAGAACTATGGCTACACCTTC. Translated: CACGQNYGYTF.

The rearrangement joins TRBV21-1 to TRBJ2-1; the DNA was not used to check the table's D call, TRBD2. TRBV21-1 constitutes a pseudogene. The CDR3 covers 14 residues. This CDR3 reads CATHSESSYNEQFF. DNA for the CDR3: TGTGCCACACATAGCGAGAGCTCCTACAATGAGCAGTTCTTC.

This clone was seen only a few times. This chain uses TRBV6-5 with TRBJ2-1, with 7 bases lining up with TRBD2. V trimming: 10 bases; J trimming: 7 bases; junction bases outside the gene matches: 10. The CDR3 runs 13 residues. CDR1 and CDR2 from the germline V gene are MNHEY and SVGAGI. This chain's CDR3 is CATRRGVWNEQFF. CDR3 DNA sequence: TGTGCCACTAGACGGGGGGTATGGAATGAGCAGTTCTTC.

The genes are TRBV27 and TRBJ2-7; the D is unclear. The CDR3 sequence is 15 residues long. The germline gives CDR1 MNHEY, CDR2 SMNVEV (reference sequence). V lost 2 bases, J lost 0 bases, and 11 bases lay in between. Here the CDR3 reads CASSLGGWGSYEQYF. The CDR3 nucleotides read TGTGCCAGCAGTTTAGGTGGTTGGGGCTCCTACGAGCAGTACTTC.

This chain joins TRBV4-1 and TRBJ2-7; 10 nucleotides agree with TRBD1. V trimming: 3 bases; J trimming: 6 bases; junction bases outside the gene matches: 11. This CDR3 contains 16 residues. Germline V gene lookup returns CDR1 MGHRA and CDR2 YSYEKL. The CDR3 DNA reads TGCGCCAGCAGCCATCCCCCGGGACAGGGGTTCGCCGAGCAGTACTTC. Translating gives CASSHPPGQGFAEQYF.

The rearrangement joins TRBV29-1 to TRBJ1-5; TRBD1 aligns across 7 bases. The length of the CDR3 is 17 residues. Germline loops: CDR1 SQVTM, CDR2 ANQGSEA. Trimming at V came to 5 bases and at J to 4 bases, leaving 17 bases not matched to a gene. In DNA form, the CDR3 reads TGCAGCGTTTTGAGTCACAGGGGACCTGAGGGGAATCAGCCCCAGCATTTT. Amino acids: CSVLSHRGPEGNQPQHF.

This clone was found a few times. This chain joins TRBV5-1 and TRBJ2-7; 7 nucleotides agree with TRBD2. Germline loops: CDR1 SGHRS, CDR2 YFSETQ. V lost 4 bases, J lost 6 bases, and 13 bases stayed unmatched. This CDR3 comprises 15 residues. DNA of the CDR3: TGCGCCAGCAGCGGCGGCCCCGGGGAGGGAGGCGAGCAGTACTTC. It codes for CASSGGPGEGGEQYF.

A few counts support this clone. The chain recombines TRBV6-5 with TRBJ2-7, with 9 bases aligning to TRBD2. CDR3 length: 16 amino acids. Unmatched junction bases numbered 3, after V lost 0 bases and J lost 0 bases. Germline V gene sequence: CDR1 MNHEY, CDR2 SVGAGI. CDR3 sequence reads: CASSYSLAGSSYEQYF. CDR3 nucleotide sequence: TGTGCCAGCAGTTACTCACTAGCGGGCTCCTCCTACGAGCAGTACTTC.

This clone appeared a few times. The chain joins TRBV19 to TRBJ2-7; the D gene is possibly TRBD1 (5 bases). Looked up from germline, CDR1 is LNHDA and CDR2 is SQIVND (reference sequence). Trimming stripped 5 bases from V and 0 bases from J, with 11 bases between. This CDR3 has 14 residues. CDR3 region: CASSGQQDSYEQYF. As DNA, the CDR3 is TGTGCCAGTAGTGGACAACAGGACTCCTACGAGCAGTACTTC.

The chain combines TRBV7-3 with TRBJ2-6; no clear D. The CDR3 runs to 16 residues. V was clipped by 3 bases and J by 0 bases, with 9 bases between them. Per germline, CDR1 SGHTA and CDR2 FQGTGA. CDR3 bases: TGTGCCAGCAGCTTCCCTTTAGGCTCTGGGGCCAACGTCCTGACTTTC. Its protein is CASSFPLGSGANVLTF.

This clone was picked up a small number of times. At the DNA level, this CDR3 is encoded by other sequences in the same sample as well. CDR3 sequence (DNA): TGTGCCAGCAGCCCCGGGACTAGCGGTTACAATGAGCAGTTCTTC. Its protein product is CASSPGTSGYNEQFF. The chain uses TRBV7-2 and TRBJ2-1; TRBD2 matches at 11 bases. V shed 5 bases and J 4 bases; nucleotides not matched to a gene: 4. Germline V gives CDR1 SGHTA, CDR2 FQGNSA. The CDR3 runs to 15 residues. Full variable domain (outside the CDR3, taken from reference TRBV7-2 and TRBJ2-1): GAGVSQSPSNKVTEKGKDVELRCDPISGHTALYWYRQSLGQGLEFLIYFQGNSAPDKSGLPSDRFSAERTGGSVSTLTIQRTQQEDSAVYLCASSPGTSGYNEQFFGPGTRLTVL.

Only a few counts were recorded for this clone. This rearrangement joins TRBV30 to TRBJ1-4; D gene unclear. The length of the CDR3 is 14 residues. Germline lookup yields CDR1 GTSNPN and CDR2 SVGIG (reference sequence). V dropped 2 bases and J dropped 7 bases, with 14 bases sitting between them. CDR3 coding DNA: TGTGCCTGGAGTTCTGTGTCTAGCGGTGAAAAACTGTTTTTT. It yields the protein CAWSSVSSGEKLFF.

This clone was seen only a few times. The rearrangement links TRBV5-1 to TRBJ2-1, with 8 bases lining up with TRBD2. The germline V gene has CDR1 SGHRS and CDR2 YFSETQ. V shed 7 bases and J 5 bases; nucleotides not matched to a gene: 14. This CDR3 has 16 residues. The CDR3, as DNA: TGCGCCAGCTCAACCCTACCGGGACTAGAAGACAATGAGCAGTTCTTC. Translated: CASSTLPGLEDNEQFF.

V usage is TRBV7-2 and J usage is TRBJ2-7; a possible D gene is TRBD2 (5 bases). This CDR3 region has 15 residues. CDR1 SGHTA and CDR2 FQGNSA come from the germline V gene. V shed 2 bases and J shed 2 bases, with 13 bases lying between them. The CDR3 region is CASSLLGDGAYEQYF. CDR3 coding DNA: TGTGCCAGCAGCTTATTGGGTGACGGGGCCTACGAGCAGTACTTC.

This clone was counted only a few times. This chain links TRBV2 with TRBJ2-7; 7 bases fit TRBD2. V trimming: 6 bases; J trimming: 6 bases; junction bases outside the gene matches: 8. CDR1 and CDR2 (germline): SNHLY, FYNNEI. The CDR3 spans 13 residues. The CDR3 bases are TGTGCCAGCAGCTCAAGCGAGCGGGGCGAGCAGTACTTC. Translated, it gives CASSSSERGEQYF. Filled out from reference TRBV2 and TRBJ2-7, the complete variable domain reads EPEVTQTPSHQVTQMGQEVILRCVPISNHLYFYWYRQILGQKVEFLVSFYNNEISEKSEIFDDQFSVERPDGSNFTLKIRSTKLEDSAMYFCASSSSERGEQYFGPGTRLTVT.